This passage covers 11 T cell receptor beta chains from one sample sequenced in a study of a mutant IDH1 vaccine in newly diagnosed glioma. Assay used: immunoSEQ multiplex PCR; TCRdb lists only in-frame clones, some missing. The data hold roughly 48,000 clones, with 75% to 95% observed a single time. The time point denotes: week 11, during vaccination. All doses held 300 ug of mutant IDH1 20-mer peptide, with topical imiquimod. The antigens of these receptors remain unknown. The material sequenced was PBMCs, taken from a glioma patient whose treatment included an IDH1 peptide vaccine. These receptors came from a middle-aged man with glioma.

The J gene is TRBJ1-2, the V gene TRBV9, with D hard to call. This CDR3 spans 14 amino acids. Germline V gene sequence: CDR1 SGDLS, CDR2 YYNGEE. The V gene lost 1 base and the J gene lost 1 base, with 8 bases spanning the gap. The DNA of the CDR3 is TGTGCCAGCAGCGTATTCGGGGTTAACTATGGCTACACCTTC. Protein sequence: CASSVFGVNYGYTF.

This chain uses TRBV4-1 with TRBJ2-5; D assignment may be TRBD1 or TRBD2 (5 bases each). V was cut by 4 bases and J by 4 bases, with 19 bases left in between. The CDR3 length is 16 residues. Germline V gene lookup returns CDR1 MGHRA and CDR2 YSYEKL. The CDR3 here is CASSRNTGTTGETQYF. CDR3 nucleotide sequence: TGCGCCAGCAGCCGGAACACCGGGACGACGGGAGAGACCCAGTACTTC.

Here the CDR3 reads CASSFATEPRLREQYF. CDR3 sequence (DNA): TGTGCCAGCAGTTTCGCGACCGAACCACGTCTGCGCGAGCAGTACTTC. The genes are TRBV27 and TRBJ2-7; the D is unclear. From germline, CDR1 is MNHEY and CDR2 SMNVEV (reference sequence). The CDR3 consists of 16 residues. The germline V and J ends were trimmed by 3 bases and 6 bases, with 21 bases remaining between them.

The chain combines TRBV29-1 with TRBJ1-4; D is possibly TRBD1 (6 bases). The CDR3 runs 13 residues. Germline assignment: CDR1 SQVTM and CDR2 ANQGSEA. The ends were cut back, 7 bases at V and 5 bases at J, with 14 bases in the middle. CDR3 DNA sequence: TGCAGCGCCCGGACAGATAGAAATGAAAAACTGTTTTTT. This translates into CSARTDRNEKLFF.

In its sample, this clone was seen a few times. V is TRBV20-1 and J is TRBJ1-2; TRBD1 is a possible D gene (6 bases). CDR1 and CDR2 from the germline V gene are DFQATT and SNEGSKA (reference sequence). The CDR3 runs to 11 residues. This CDR3 is CREGGNYGYTF. In nucleotides, the CDR3 is TGCAGAGAGGGGGGCAACTATGGCTACACCTTC.

This clone has just one count. The chain couples TRBV5-6 to TRBJ1-3, with D unclear. The germline V gene encodes CDR1 SGHDT and CDR2 YYEEEE. CDR3 length equals 15 residues. V was clipped by 4 bases and J by 4 bases, with 15 bases between them. For the CDR3, the DNA is TGTGCCAGCAGCAGTAGCAGCTCGCGGGGAAACACCATATATTTT. This gives the protein CASSSSSSRGNTIYF.

CDR3 sequence: CASSWDWTSTDTQYF. The CDR3 DNA reads TGTGCCAGCAGCTGGGACTGGACCAGCACAGATACGCAGTATTTT. The genes are TRBV6-1 and TRBJ2-3; TRBD2 might be the D (6 bases). The CDR3 spans 15 residues. Germline lookup yields CDR1 MNHNS and CDR2 SASEGT. V was clipped by 6 bases and J by 0 bases, with 13 bases between them.

Only one count was recorded for this clone. J is TRBJ1-2 and V is TRBV9; D is unresolved. Germline V gives CDR1 SGDLS, CDR2 YYNGEE. The germline V and J ends were trimmed by 4 bases and 8 bases, with 15 bases remaining between them. CDR3 size: 13 residues. CDR3 in DNA: TGTGCCAGCAGCCCTGTCCCTACTGGCGGCTACACCTTC. Its translation: CASSPVPTGGYTF.

The chain uses TRBV19 and TRBJ2-1; the D call may be TRBD1 or TRBD2 (5 bases each). Germline V gene lookup returns CDR1 LNHDA and CDR2 SQIVND (reference sequence). The CDR3 loop spans 16 amino acids. Trimming stripped 2 bases from V and 0 bases from J, with 11 bases between. In DNA form, the CDR3 reads TGTGCCAGTAGTATAAGAGGGGTTAGCTCCTACAATGAGCAGTTCTTC. It encodes CASSIRGVSSYNEQFF.

The chain combines TRBV14 with TRBJ2-1; D may be TRBD2 (6 bases). The germline gives CDR1 SGHDN, CDR2 FVKESK. V was trimmed by 4 bases and J by 0 bases, leaving 16 bases between them. The length of the CDR3 is 17 residues. The CDR3 DNA sequence: TGTGCCAGCAGCCTGATTTTCGGGGGACGCTCCTACAATGAGCAGTTCTTC. Protein: CASSLIFGGRSYNEQFF.

The V gene is TRBV29-1, the J gene TRBJ1-1; D is uncertain. CDR3 length: 11 amino acids. V gave up 8 bases and J gave up 1 base, with 8 bases separating them. CDR1 is SQVTM, CDR2 ANQGSEA, per germline. The CDR3, as DNA: TGCAGCTCCTGGGCGAACACTGAAGCTTTCTTT. It encodes CSSWANTEAFF.